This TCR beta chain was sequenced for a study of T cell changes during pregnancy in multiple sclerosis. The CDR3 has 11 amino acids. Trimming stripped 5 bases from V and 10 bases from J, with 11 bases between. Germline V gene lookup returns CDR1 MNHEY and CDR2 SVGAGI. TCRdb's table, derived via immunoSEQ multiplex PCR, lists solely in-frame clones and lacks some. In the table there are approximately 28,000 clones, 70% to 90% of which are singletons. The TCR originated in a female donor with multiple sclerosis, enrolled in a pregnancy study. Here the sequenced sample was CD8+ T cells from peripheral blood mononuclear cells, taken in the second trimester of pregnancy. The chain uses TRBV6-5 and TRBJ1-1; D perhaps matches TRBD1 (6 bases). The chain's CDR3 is CASSKQGRAFF. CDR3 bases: TGTGCCAGCAGTAAACAGGGTAGAGCTTTCTTT.